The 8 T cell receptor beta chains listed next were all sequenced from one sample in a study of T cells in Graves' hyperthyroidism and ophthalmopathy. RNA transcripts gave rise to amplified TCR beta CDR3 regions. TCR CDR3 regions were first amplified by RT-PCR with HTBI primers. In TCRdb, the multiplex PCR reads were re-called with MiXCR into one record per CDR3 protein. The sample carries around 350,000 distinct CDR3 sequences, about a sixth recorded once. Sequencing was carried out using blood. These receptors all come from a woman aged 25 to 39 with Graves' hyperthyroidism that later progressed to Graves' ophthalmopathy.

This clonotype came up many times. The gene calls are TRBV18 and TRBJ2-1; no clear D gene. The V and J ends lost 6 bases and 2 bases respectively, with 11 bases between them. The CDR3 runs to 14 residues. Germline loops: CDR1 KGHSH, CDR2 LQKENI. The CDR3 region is CASSGVVAYNEQFF. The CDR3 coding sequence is TGTGCCAGCTCCGGTGTTGTCGCCTACAATGAGCAGTTCTTC.

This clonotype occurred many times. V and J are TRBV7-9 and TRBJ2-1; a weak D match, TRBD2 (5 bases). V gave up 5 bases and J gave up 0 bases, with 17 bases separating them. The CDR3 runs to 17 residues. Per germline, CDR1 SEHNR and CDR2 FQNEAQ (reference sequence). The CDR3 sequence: CASSERRGKSSYNEQFF. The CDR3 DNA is TGTGCCAGCAGCGAGCGACGAGGGAAAAGCTCCTACAATGAGCAGTTCTTC.

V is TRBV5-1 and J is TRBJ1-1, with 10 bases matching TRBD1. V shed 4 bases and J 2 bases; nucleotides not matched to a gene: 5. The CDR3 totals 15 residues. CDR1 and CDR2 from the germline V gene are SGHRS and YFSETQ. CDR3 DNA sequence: TGCGCCAGCAGCGGGACAGGGGCCGTAAACACTGAAGCTTTCTTT. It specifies CASSGTGAVNTEAFF.

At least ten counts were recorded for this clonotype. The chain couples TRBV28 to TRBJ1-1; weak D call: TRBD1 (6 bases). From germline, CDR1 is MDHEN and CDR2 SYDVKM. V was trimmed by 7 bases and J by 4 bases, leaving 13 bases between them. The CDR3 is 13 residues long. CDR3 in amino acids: CASIGGGTTEAFF. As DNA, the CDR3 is TGTGCCAGCATCGGAGGGGGAACCACTGAAGCTTTCTTT.

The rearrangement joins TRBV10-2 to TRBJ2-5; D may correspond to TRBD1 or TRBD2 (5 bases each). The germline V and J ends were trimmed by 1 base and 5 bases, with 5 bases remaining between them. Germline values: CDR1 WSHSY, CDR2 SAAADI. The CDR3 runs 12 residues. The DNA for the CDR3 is TGCGCCAGCAGTGAGTGGGGGGAGACCCAGTACTTC. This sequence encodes CASSEWGETQYF.

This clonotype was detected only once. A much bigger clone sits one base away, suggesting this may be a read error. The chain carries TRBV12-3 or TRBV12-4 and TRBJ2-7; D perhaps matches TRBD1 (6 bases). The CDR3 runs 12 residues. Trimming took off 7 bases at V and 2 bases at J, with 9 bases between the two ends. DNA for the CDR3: TGTGCCAGCACCGCAGGGGCCTACGAGCAGTACTTC. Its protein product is CASTAGAYEQYF.

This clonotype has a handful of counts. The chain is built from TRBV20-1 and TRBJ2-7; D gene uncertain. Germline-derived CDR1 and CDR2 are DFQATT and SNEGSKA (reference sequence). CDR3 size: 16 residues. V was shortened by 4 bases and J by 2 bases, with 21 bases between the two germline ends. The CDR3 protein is CSAKWPGPTKPYEQYF. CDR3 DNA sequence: TGCAGTGCTAAATGGCCAGGCCCCACTAAACCCTACGAGCAGTACTTC.

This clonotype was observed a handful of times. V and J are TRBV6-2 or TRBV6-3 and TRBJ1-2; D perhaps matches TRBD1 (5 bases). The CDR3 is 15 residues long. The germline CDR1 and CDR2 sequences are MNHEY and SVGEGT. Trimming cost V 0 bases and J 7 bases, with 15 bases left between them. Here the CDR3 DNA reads TGTGCCAGCAGTTACTCGACGGCAGGGTCCGGTGGCTACACCTTC. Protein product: CASSYSTAGSGGYTF.